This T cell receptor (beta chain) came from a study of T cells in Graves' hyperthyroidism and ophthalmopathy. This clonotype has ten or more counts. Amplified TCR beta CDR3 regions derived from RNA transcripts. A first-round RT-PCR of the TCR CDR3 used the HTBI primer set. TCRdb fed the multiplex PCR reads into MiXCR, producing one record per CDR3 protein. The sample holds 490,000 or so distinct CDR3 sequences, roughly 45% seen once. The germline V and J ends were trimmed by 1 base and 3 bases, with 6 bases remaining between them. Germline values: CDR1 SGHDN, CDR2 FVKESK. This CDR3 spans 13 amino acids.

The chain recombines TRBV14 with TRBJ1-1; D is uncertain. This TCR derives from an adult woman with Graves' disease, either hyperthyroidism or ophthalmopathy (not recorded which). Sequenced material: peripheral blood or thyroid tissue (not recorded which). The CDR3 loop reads CASSQVGDTEAFF. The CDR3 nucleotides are TGTGCCAGCAGCCAAGTAGGAGACACTGAAGCTTTCTTT.